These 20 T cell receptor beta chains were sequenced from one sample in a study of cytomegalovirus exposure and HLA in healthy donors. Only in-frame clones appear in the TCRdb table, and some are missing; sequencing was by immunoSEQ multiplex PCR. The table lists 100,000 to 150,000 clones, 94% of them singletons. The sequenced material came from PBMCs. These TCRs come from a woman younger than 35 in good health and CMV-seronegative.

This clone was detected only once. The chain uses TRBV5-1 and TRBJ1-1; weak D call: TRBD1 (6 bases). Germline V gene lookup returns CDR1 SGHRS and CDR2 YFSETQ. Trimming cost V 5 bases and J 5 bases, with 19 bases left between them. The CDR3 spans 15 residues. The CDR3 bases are TGCGCCAGCAGGTCAACAGGGCTTGTAGGTACTGAAGCTTTCTTT. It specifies CASRSTGLVGTEAFF. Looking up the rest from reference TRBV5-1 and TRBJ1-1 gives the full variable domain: KAGVTQTPRYLIKTRGQQVTLSCSPISGHRSVSWYQQTPGQGLQFLFEYFSETQRNKGNFPGRFSGRQFSNSRSEMNVSTLELGDSALYLCASRSTGLVGTEAFFGQGTRLTVV.

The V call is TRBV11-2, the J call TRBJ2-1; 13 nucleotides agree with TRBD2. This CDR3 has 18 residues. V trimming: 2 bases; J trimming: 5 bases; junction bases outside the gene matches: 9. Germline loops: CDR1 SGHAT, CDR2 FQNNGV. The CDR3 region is CASSLSTPGLAGHNEQFF. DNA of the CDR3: TGTGCCAGCAGCTTATCGACCCCGGGACTAGCGGGGCACAATGAGCAGTTCTTC.

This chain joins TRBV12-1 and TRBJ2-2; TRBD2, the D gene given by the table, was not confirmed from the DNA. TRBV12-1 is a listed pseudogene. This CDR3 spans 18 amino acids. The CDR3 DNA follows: TGTGCCAGCAGCTCCCCTCCAGCGGGGGGCGCGTACACCGGGGAGCTGTTTTTT. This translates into CASSSPPAGGAYTGELFF.

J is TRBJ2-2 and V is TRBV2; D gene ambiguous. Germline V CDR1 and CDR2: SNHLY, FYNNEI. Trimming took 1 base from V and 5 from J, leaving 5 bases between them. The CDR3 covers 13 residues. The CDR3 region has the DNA TGTGCCAGCAGTGAAGACCTAACCGGGGAGCTGTTTTTT. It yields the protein CASSEDLTGELFF.

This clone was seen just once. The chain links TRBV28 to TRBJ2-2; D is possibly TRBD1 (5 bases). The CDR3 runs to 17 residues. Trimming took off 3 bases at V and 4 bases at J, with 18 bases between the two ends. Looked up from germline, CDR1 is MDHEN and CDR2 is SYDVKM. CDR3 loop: CASSLRWAGRATGELFF. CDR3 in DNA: TGTGCCAGCAGTTTGCGATGGGCAGGCAGGGCCACCGGGGAGCTGTTTTTT.

The CDR3 sequence is CASADSRAPFSGNTIYF. The CDR3 coding sequence is TGTGCCAGCGCGGATTCGCGGGCGCCTTTCTCTGGAAACACCATATATTTT. This chain links TRBV28 with TRBJ1-3; D is unresolved. In germline, CDR1 is MDHEN, CDR2 SYDVKM. Trimming removed 8 bases at V and 0 bases at J, with 20 bases between. The CDR3 is made up of 17 amino acids.

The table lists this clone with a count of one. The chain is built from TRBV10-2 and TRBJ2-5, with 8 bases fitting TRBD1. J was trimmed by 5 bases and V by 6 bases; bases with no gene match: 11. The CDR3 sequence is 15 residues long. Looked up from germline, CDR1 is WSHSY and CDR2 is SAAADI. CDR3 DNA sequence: TGCGCCAGCAGGGAGACAGGGGAAATTGGGGAGACCCAGTACTTC. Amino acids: CASRETGEIGETQYF.

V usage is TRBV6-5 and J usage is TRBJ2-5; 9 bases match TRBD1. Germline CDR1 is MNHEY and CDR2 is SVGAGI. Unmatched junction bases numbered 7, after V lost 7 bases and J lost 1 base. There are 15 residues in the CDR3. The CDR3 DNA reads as TGTGCCAGCAACTCTAACAGGGGGCTCCAAGAGACCCAGTACTTC. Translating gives CASNSNRGLQETQYF.

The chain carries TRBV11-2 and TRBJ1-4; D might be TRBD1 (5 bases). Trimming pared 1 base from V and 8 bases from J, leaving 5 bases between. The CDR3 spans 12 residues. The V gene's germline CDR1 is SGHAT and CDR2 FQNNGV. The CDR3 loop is CASSLGGEKLFF. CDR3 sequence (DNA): TGTGCCAGCAGCTTAGGGGGCGAAAAACTGTTTTTT. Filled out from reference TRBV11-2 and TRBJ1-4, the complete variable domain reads EAGVAQSPRYKIIEKRQSVAFWCNPISGHATLYWYQQILGQGPKLLIQFQNNGVVDDSQLPKDRFSAERLKGVDSTLKIQPAKLEDSAVYLCASSLGGEKLFFGSGTQLSVL.

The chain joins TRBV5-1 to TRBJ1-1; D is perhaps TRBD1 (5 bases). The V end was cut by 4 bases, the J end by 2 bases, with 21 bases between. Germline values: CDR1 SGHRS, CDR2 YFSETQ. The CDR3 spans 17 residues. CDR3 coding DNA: TGCGCCAGCAGCCCAAAGGCGGGGGGGGTAAAAAACACTGAAGCTTTCTTT. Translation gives CASSPKAGGVKNTEAFF.

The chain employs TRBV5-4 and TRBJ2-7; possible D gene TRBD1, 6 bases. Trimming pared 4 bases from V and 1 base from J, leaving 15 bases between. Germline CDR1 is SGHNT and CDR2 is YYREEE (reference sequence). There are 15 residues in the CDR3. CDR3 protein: CASSLGGIASYEQYF. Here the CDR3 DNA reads TGTGCCAGCAGCCTAGGGGGAATTGCATCCTACGAGCAGTACTTC.

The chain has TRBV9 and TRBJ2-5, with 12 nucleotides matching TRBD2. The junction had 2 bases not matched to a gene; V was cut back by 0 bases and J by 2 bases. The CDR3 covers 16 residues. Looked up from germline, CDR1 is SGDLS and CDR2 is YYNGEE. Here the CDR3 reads CASSVGLAGVQETQYF. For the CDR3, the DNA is TGTGCCAGCAGCGTAGGACTAGCGGGGGTACAAGAGACCCAGTACTTC. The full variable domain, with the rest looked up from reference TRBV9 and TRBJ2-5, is DSGVTQTPKHLITATGQRVTLRCSPRSGDLSVYWYQQSLDQGLQFLIQYYNGEERAKGNILERFSAQQFPDLHSELNLSSLELGDSALYFCASSVGLAGVQETQYFGPGTRLLVL.

In nucleotides, the CDR3 is TGTGCCAGCAGTGAAAACCCCTGGCGGGAGCACTCCTACAATGAGCAGTTCTTC. This codes for CASSENPWREHSYNEQFF. This sequence joins TRBV6-1 and TRBJ2-1; 7 bases align to TRBD2. This CDR3 region has 18 residues. Losses at the gene ends were 2 bases for V and 0 bases for J; bases not matched to a gene: 10. The V gene's germline CDR1 is MNHNS and CDR2 SASEGT.

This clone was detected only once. The DNA for the CDR3 is TGTGCCAGTAGTCCTACAGGGGGCCCCGCGAACACCGGGGAGCTGTTTTTT. The encoded protein is CASSPTGGPANTGELFF. The V call is TRBV19, the J call TRBJ2-2; 9 bases are shared with TRBD1. V lost 5 bases, J lost 0 bases, and 7 bases stayed unmatched. There are 17 residues in the CDR3. CDR1 and CDR2 from the germline V gene are LNHDA and SQIVND (reference sequence).

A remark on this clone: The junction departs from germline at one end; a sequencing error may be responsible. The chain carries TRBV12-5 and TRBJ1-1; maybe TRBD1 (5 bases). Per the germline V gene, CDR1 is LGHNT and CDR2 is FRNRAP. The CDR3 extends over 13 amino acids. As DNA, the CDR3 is TGTGCTAGTGGCTTGGATGCGGGGGATAGGGCTTTCTTT. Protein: CASGLDAGDRAFF.

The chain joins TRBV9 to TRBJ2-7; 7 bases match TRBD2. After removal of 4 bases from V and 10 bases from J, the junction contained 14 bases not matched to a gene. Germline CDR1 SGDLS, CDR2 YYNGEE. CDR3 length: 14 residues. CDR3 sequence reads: CASSPFFARELQYF. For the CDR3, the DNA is TGTGCCAGCAGCCCTTTTTTTGCGCGGGAGCTTCAGTACTTC.

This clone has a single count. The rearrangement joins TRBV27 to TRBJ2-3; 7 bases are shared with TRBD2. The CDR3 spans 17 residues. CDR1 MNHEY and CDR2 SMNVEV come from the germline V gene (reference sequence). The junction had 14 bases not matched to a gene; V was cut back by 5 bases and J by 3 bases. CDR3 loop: CASSPDAGTKVTDTQYF. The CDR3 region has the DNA TGTGCCAGCAGTCCAGATGCCGGGACTAAGGTTACAGATACGCAGTATTTT.

This chain's CDR3 is CASSESAAHEQYF. The CDR3 nucleotides are TGCGCCAGCAGTGAGAGCGCTGCCCACGAGCAGTACTTC. This rearrangement joins TRBV10-1 to TRBJ2-7; D call uncertain. The germline CDR1 and CDR2 sequences are WNHNN and SYGVQD (reference sequence). Trimming left V 2 bases short and J 5 bases short, with 10 bases between. This CDR3 comprises 13 residues.

This chain's CDR3 is CASSKTEGGGAGEQFF. CDR3 nucleotides: TGTGCCAGCAGCAAGACAGAGGGCGGGGGGGCCGGTGAGCAGTTCTTC. V and J are TRBV7-3 and TRBJ2-1; 9 nucleotides align to TRBD2. V gave up 5 bases and J gave up 9 bases; unmatched junction bases: 14. The CDR3 has 16 amino acids. CDR1 and CDR2 from the germline V gene are SGHTA and FQGTGA.

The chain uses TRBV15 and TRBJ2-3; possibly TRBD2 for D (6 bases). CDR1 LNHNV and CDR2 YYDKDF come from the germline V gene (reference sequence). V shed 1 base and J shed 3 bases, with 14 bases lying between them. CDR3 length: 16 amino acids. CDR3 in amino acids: CATSRGVADGTDTQYF. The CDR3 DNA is TGTGCCACCAGCAGAGGGGTAGCGGACGGGACAGATACGCAGTATTTT.